This TCR beta chain came from a study of tumour-infiltrating T cells in Burkitt lymphoma. At the level of the study: Repertoire clonality predicted overall and progression-free survival.

This clone was seen just once. Produced via immunoSEQ multiplex PCR; TCRdb's table is partial and in-frame only. The table has 12,000 to 15,000 clones, 85% seen once. Sequencing was done on a sample of tumor tissue. This sequence was found in a human donor with diffuse large B-cell lymphoma.

The CDR3 DNA follows: TGTGCCAGCAGTTCTTACAGGAATTACGGTCTGTTTTTT. As protein: CASSSYRNYGLFF. V usage is TRBV6-5 and J usage is TRBJ2-2, with D tentatively TRBD1 (5 bases). V lost 4 bases and J lost 14, with 17 bases in between. The CDR3 runs to 13 residues. Germline CDR1 reads MNHEY; CDR2 reads SVGAGI.